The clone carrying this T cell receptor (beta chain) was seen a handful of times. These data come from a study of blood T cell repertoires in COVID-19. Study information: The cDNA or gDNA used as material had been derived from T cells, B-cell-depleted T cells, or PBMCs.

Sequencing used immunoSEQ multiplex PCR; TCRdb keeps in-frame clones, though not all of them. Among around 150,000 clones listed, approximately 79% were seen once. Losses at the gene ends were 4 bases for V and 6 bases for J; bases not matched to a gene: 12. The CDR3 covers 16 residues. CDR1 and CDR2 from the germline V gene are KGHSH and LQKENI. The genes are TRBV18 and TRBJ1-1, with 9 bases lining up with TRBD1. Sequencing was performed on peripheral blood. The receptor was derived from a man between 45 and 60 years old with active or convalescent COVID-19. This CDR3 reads CASSLMDRGFGPEAFF. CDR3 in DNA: TGTGCCAGCTCACTGATGGACAGGGGATTCGGCCCTGAAGCTTTCTTT.